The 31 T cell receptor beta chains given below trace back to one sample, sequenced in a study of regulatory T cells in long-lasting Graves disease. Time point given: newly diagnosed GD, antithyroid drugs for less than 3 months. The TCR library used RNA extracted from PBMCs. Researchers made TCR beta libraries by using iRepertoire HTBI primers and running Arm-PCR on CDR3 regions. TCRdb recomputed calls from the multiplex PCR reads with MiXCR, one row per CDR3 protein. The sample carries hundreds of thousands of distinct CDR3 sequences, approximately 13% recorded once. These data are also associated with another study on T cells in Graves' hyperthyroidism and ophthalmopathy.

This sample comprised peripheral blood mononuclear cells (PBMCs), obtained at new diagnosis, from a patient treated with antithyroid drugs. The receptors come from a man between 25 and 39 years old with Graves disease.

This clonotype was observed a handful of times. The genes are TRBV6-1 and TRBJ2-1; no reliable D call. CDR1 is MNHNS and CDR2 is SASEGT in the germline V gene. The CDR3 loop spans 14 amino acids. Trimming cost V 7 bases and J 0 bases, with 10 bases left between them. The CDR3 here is CASKIQSSYNEQFF. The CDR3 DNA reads TGTGCCAGCAAAATACAGAGCTCCTACAATGAGCAGTTCTTC.

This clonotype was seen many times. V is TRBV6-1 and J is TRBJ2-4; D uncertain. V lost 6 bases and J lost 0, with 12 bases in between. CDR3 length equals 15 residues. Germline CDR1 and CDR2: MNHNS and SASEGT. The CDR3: CASRPRPGAKNIQYF. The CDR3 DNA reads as TGTGCCAGCAGACCTCGACCCGGAGCCAAAAACATTCAGTACTTC.

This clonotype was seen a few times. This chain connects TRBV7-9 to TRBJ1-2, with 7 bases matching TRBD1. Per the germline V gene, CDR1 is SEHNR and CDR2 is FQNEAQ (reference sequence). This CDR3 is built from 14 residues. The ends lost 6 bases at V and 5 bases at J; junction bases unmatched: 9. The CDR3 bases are TGTGCCAGCAGTCCGGGACAGTCCCTGTATGGCTACACCTTC. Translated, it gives CASSPGQSLYGYTF.

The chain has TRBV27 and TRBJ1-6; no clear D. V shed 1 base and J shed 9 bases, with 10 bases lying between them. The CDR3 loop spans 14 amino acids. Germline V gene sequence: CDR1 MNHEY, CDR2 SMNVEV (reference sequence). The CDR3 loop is CASSLFSSGSPLHF. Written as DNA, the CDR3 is TGTGCCAGCAGTTTATTTTCAAGCGGTTCACCCCTCCACTTT.

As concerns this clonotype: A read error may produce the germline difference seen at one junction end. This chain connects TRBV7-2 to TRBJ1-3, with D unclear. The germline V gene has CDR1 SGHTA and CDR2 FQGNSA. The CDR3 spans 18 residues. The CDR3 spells CASSQDPLEWSSGNTIYF. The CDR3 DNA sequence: TGCGCCAGCAGCCAAGATCCCTTGGAATGGAGCTCTGGAAACACCATATATTTT.

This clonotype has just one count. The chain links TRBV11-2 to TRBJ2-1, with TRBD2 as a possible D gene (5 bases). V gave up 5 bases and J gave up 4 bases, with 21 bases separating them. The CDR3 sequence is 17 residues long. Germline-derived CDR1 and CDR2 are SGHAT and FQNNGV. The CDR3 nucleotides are TGTGCCAGCAGCCTACTCAGTGGGCTCAGCGGTTACAATGAGCAGTTCTTC. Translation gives CASSLLSGLSGYNEQFF.

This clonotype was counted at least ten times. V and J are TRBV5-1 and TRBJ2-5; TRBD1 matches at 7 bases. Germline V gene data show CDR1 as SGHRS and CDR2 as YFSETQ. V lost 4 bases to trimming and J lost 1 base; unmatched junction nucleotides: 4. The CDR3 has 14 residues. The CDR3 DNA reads TGCGCCAGCAGCAAAGACAGGGTCCAAGAGACCCAGTACTTC. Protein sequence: CASSKDRVQETQYF.

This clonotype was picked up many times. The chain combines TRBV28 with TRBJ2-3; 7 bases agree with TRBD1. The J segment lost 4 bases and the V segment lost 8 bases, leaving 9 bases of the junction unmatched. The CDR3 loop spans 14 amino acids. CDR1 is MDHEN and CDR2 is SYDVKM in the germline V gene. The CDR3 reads CASVAQGVADTQYF. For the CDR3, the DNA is TGTGCCAGCGTCGCCCAGGGGGTAGCAGATACGCAGTATTTT.

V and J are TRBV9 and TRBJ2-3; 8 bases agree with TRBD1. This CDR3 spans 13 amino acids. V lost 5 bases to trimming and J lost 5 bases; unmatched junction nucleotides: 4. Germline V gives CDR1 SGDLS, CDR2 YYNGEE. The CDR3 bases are TGTGCCAGCAGGACAGGGGAACTAGATACGCAGTATTTT. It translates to CASRTGELDTQYF.

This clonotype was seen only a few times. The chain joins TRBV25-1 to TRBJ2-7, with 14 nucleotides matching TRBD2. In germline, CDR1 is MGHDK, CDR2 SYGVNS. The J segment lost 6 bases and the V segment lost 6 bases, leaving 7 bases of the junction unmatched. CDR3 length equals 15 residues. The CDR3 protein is CASRRTGTSGSEQYF. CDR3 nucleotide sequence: TGTGCCAGCAGGAGAACCGGGACTAGCGGGAGCGAGCAGTACTTC.

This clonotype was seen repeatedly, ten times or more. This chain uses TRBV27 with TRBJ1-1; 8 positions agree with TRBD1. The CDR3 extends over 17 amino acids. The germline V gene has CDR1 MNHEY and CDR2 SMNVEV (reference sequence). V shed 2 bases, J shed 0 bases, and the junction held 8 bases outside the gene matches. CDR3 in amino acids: CASSLTGQGHMNTEAFF. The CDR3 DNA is TGTGCCAGCAGTTTAACCGGACAGGGTCACATGAACACTGAAGCTTTCTTT.

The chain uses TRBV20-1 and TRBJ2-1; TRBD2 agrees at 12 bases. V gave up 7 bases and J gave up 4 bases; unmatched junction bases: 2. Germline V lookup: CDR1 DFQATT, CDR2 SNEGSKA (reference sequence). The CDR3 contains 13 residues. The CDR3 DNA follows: TGCAGTGGGGGACTAGCGGGTTACAATGAGCAGTTCTTC. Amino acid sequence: CSGGLAGYNEQFF.

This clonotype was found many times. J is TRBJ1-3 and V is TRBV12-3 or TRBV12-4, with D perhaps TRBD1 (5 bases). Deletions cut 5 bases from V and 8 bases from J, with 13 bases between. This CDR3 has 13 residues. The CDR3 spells CASSLSGMDTIYF. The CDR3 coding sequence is TGTGCCAGCAGTCTATCAGGGATGGACACCATATATTTT.

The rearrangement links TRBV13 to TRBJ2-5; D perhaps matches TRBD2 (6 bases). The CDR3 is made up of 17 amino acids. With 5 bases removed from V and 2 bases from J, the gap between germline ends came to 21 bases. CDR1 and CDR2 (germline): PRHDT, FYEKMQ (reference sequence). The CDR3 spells CASSHLFRRGGQETQYF. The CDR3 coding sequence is TGTGCCAGCAGCCACCTCTTTCGGAGGGGAGGTCAAGAGACCCAGTACTTC.

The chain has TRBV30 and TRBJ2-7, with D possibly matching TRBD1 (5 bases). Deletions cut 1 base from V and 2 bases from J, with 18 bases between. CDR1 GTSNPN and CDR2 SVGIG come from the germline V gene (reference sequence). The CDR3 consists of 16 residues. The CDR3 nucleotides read TGTGCCTGGAGTGACACCCTTACAGGTCCCCCCTACGAGCAGTACTTC. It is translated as CAWSDTLTGPPYEQYF.

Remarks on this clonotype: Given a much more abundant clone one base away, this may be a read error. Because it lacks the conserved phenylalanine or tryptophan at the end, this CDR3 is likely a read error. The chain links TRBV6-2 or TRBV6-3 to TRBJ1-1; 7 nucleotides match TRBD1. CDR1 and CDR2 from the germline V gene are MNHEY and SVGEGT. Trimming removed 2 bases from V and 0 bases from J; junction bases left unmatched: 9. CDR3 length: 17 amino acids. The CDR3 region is CASSYHLGTVMNTEAFL. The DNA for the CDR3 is TGTGCCAGCAGTTACCACCTAGGGACAGTCATGAACACTGAAGCTTTCCTT.

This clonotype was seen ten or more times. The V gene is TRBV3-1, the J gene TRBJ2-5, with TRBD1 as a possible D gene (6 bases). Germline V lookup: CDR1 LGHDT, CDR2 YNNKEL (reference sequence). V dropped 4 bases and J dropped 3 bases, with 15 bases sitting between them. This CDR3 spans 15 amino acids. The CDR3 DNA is TGTGCCAGCAGCCCCTGGACAGCTGCCGAAGAGACCCAGTACTTC. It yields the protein CASSPWTAAEETQYF.

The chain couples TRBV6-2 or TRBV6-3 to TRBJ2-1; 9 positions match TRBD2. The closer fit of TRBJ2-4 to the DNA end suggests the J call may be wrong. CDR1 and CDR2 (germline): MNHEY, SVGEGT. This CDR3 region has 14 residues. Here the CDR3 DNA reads TGTGCCAGCAGTCCTAGCGGGATAGGGGACATTCAGTACTTC. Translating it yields CASSPSGIGDIQYF.

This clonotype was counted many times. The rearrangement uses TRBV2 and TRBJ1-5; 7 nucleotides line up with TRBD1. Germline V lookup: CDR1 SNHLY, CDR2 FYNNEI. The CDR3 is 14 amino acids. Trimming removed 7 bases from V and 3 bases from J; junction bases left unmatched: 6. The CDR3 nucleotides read TGTGCCAGCAAACAGGGGATATTCAATCAGCCCCAGCATTTT. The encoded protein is CASKQGIFNQPQHF.

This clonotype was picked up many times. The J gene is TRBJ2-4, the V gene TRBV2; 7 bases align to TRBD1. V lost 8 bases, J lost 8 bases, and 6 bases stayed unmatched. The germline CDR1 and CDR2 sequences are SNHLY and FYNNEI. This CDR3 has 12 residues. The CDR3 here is CASGRQGDIQYF. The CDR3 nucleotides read TGTGCCAGCGGAAGACAGGGAGACATTCAGTACTTC.

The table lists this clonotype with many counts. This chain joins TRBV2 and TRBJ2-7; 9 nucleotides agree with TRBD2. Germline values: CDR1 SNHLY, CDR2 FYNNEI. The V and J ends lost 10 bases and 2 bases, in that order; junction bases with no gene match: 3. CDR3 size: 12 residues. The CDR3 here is CAILAGPYEQYF. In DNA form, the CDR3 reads TGTGCCATTCTAGCGGGGCCCTACGAGCAGTACTTC. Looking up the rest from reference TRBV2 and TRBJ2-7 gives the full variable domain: EPEVTQTPSHQVTQMGQEVILRCVPISNHLYFYWYRQILGQKVEFLVSFYNNEISEKSEIFDDQFSVERPDGSNFTLKIRSTKLEDSAMYFCAILAGPYEQYFGPGTRLTVT.

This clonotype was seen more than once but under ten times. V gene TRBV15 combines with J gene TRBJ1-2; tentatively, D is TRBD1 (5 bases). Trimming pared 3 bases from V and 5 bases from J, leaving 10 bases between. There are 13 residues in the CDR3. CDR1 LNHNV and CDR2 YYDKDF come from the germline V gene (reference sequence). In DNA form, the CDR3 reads TGTGCCACCAGCAGCGAAGACAGTTATGGCTACACCTTC. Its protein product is CATSSEDSYGYTF. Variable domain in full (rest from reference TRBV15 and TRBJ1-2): DAMVIQNPRYQVTQFGKPVTLSCSQTLNHNVMYWYQQKSSQAPKLLFHYYDKDFNNEADTPDNFQSRRPNTSFCFLDIRSPGLGDTAMYLCATSSEDSYGYTFGSGTRLTVV.

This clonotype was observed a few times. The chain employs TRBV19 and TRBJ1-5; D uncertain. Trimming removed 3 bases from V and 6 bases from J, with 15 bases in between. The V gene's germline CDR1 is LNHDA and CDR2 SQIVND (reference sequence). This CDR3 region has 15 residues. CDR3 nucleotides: TGTGCCAGTAGTATCTCCTCGTCCCCAAGTCAGCCCCAGCATTTT. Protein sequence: CASSISSSPSQPQHF.

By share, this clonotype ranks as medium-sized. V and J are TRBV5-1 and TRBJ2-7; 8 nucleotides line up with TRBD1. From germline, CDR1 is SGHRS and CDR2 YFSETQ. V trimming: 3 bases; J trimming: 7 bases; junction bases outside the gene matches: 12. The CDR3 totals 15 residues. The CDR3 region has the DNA TGCGCCAGCAGCTCGGACTTGGGACAGGCCCTGGAGCAGTACTTC. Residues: CASSSDLGQALEQYF.

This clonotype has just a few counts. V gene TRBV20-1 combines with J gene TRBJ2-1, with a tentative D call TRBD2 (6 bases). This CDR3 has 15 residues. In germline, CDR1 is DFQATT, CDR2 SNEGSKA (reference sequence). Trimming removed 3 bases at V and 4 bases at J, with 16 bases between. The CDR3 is CSARAASVKYNEQFF. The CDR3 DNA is TGCAGTGCTAGGGCGGCTAGCGTTAAATACAATGAGCAGTTCTTC.

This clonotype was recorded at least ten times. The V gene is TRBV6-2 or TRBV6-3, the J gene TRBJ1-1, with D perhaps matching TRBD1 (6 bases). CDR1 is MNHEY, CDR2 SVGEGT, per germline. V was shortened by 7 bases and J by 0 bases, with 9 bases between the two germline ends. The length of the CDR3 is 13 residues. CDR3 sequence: CASKQGMNTEAFF. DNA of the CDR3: TGTGCCAGCAAACAGGGCATGAACACTGAAGCTTTCTTT.

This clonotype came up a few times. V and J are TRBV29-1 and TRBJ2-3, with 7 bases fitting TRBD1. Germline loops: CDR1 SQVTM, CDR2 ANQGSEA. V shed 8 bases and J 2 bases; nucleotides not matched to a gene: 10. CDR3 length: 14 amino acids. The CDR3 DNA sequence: TGCAGCTCCGTCAGGGGGATTCTCACAGATACGCAGTATTTT. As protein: CSSVRGILTDTQYF.

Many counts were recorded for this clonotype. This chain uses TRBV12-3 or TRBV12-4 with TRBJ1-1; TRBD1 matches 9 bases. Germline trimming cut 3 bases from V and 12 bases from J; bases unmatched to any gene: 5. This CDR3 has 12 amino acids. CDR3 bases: TGTGCCAGCAGTTTGGGGACAGGGTCGACTTTCTTT. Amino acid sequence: CASSLGTGSTFF.

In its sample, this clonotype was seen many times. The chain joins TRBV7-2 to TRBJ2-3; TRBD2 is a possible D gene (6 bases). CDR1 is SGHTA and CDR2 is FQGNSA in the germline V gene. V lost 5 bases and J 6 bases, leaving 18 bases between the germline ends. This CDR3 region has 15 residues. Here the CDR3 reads CASSLWGVADDTQYF. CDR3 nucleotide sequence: TGTGCCAGCAGCCTGTGGGGGGTAGCAGATGATACGCAGTATTTT.

The CDR3 region is CAWSVRVDQPQHF. The CDR3 nucleotides are TGTGCCTGGAGTGTGAGGGTAGATCAGCCCCAGCATTTT. This chain uses TRBV30 with TRBJ1-5; no definite D call. Germline V gives CDR1 GTSNPN, CDR2 SVGIG (reference sequence). The ends were cut back, 0 bases at V and 5 bases at J, with 8 bases in the middle. CDR3 size: 13 residues.

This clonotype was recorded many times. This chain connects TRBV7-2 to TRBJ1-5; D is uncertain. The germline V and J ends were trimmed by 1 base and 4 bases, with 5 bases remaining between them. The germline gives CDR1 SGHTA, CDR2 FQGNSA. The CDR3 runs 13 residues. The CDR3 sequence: CASSLVQNQPQHF. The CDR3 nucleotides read TGTGCCAGCAGCTTAGTACAGAATCAGCCCCAGCATTTT.